This T cell receptor (beta chain) was captured in a study of T cells in women clearing cervical HPV infection. Study results and limitations: Each sample's T-cell count was unknown, possibly confounding richness. CIN3+ cases had significantly higher TCR repertoire richness than controls, but evenness did not differ.

Genomic DNA, averaging about 1,200 ng per sample, yielded TCR beta CDR3 via immunoSEQ. The repertoire was sequenced with immunoSEQ multiplex PCR; TCRdb's copy has only in-frame clones and lacks some. This sample contains roughly 23,000 clones. V gave up 5 bases and J gave up 7 bases; unmatched junction bases: 10. The CDR3 is 15 residues long. As for this clone: Antigen: not known. The missing CDR3 end, 3 residues past where the read stops, is filled in from the germline J gene.

This receptor was identified in a woman aged 18 to 75 with a cervical HPV16 infection that either progressed to CIN3+ or cleared (not recorded which). Material: blood buffy coat. The V call is TRBV12-3 or TRBV12-4, the J call TRBJ1-5, with 8 bases matching TRBD1. The covered CDR3 bases are TGTGCCAGCAGTCCGACAGGGGCCCTAGGACAGCCC. Translation gives CASSPTGALGQP. The full CDR3 protein reads CASSPTGALGQPQHF.